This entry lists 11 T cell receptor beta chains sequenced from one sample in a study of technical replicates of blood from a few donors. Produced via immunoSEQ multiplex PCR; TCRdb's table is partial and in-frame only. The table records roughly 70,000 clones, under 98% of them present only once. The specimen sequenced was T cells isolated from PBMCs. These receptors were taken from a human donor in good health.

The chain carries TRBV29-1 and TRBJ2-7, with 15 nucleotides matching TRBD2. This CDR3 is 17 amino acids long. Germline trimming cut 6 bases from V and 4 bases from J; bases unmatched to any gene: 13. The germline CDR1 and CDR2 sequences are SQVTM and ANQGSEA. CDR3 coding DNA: TGCAGCGTGGGGCATGGGACTAGCGGGAGGTCGCGGTACGAGCAGTACTTC. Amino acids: CSVGHGTSGRSRYEQYF.

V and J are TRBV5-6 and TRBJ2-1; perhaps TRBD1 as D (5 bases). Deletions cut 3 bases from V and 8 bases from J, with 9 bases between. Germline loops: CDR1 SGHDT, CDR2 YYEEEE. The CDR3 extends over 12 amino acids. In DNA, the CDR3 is TGTGCCAGCAGCTGGCAGGGCGATGAGCAGTTCTTC. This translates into CASSWQGDEQFF.

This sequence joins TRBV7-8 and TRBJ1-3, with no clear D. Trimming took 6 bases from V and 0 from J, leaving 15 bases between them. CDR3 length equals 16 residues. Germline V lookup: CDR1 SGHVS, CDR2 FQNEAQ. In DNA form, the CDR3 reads TGTGCCAGCAGTGCCCGGGGTGTAAACTCTGGAAACACCATATATTTT. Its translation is CASSARGVNSGNTIYF.

This chain's CDR3 is CASSLTSVRETQYF. The CDR3 DNA follows: TGTGCCAGCAGCTTAACGTCTGTGAGGGAGACCCAGTACTTC. The chain is built from TRBV7-9 and TRBJ2-5; D uncertain. The CDR3 is 14 residues long. CDR1 and CDR2 from the germline V gene are SEHNR and FQNEAQ (reference sequence). Deletions cut 2 bases from V and 5 bases from J, with 12 bases between.

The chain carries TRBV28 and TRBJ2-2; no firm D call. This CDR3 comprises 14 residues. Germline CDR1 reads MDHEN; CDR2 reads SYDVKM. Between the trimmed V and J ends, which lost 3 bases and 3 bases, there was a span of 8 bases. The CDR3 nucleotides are TGTGCCAGCAGTTTCCTAGGCGACACCGGGGAGCTGTTTTTT. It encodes CASSFLGDTGELFF.

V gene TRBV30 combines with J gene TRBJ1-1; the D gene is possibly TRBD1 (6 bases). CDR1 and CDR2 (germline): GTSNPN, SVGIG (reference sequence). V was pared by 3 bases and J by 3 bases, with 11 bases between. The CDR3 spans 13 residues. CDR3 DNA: TGTGCCTGGAGGGACAGCCGAGACACTGAAGCTTTCTTT. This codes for CAWRDSRDTEAFF.

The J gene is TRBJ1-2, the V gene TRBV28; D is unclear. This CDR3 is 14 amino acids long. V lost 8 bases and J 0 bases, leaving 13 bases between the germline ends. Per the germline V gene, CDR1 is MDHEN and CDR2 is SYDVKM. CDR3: CASLAAGANYGYTF. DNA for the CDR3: TGTGCCAGCCTGGCGGCGGGAGCTAACTATGGCTACACCTTC.

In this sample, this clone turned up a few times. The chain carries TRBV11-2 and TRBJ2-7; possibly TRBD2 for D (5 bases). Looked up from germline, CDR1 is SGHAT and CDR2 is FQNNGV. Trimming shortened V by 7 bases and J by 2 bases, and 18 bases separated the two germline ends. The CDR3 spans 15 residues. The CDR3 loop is CASTVSRGPAYEQYF. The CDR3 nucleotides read TGTGCCAGCACTGTCTCGAGAGGGCCCGCCTACGAGCAGTACTTC.

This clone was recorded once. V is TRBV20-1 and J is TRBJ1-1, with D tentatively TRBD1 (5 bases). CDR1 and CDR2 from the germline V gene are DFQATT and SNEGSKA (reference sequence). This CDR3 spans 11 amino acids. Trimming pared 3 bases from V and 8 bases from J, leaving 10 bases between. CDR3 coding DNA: TGCAGTGCTAGCAAAGGGGCCGAAGCTTTCTTT. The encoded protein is CSASKGAEAFF.

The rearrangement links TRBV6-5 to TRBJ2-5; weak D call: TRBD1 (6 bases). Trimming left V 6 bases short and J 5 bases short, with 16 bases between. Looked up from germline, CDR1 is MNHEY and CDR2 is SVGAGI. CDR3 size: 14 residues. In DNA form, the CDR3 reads TGTGCCAGCAGCGAGCCGGGACAACTGGAGACCCAGTACTTC. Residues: CASSEPGQLETQYF.

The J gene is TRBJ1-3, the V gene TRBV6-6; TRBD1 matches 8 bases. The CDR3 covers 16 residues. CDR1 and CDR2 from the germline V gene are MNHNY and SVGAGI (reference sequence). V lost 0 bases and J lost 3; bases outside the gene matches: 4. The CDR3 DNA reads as TGTGCCAGCAGTTACTCCACAGGGGGTAGTGGAAACACCATATATTTT. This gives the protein CASSYSTGGSGNTIYF.